One and the same sample provided the 18 T cell receptor beta chains below, sequenced in a study of blood T cell repertoires in COVID-19. Sequencing was performed with immunoSEQ multiplex PCR; in TCRdb, only in-frame clones are kept and a portion is missing. The data show about 220,000 clones, 65% to 90% seen once. Sequencing was done on a sample of peripheral blood. The receptor source for this set is a man aged 40-55 years who had recovered from COVID-19.

This chain joins TRBV10-3 and TRBJ1-2; D uncertain. In germline, CDR1 is ENHRY, CDR2 SYGVKD. V lost 0 bases to trimming and J lost 6 bases, with 11 bases between them. The length of the CDR3 is 14 residues. The CDR3 nucleotides are TGTGCCATCAGTGAGTCCTCGGGGTTTGATGGCTACACCTTC. Protein product: CAISESSGFDGYTF.

The V call is TRBV27, the J call TRBJ1-1, with D maybe TRBD1 (5 bases). In germline, CDR1 is MNHEY, CDR2 SMNVEV (reference sequence). V was shortened by 7 bases and J by 5 bases, with 14 bases between the two germline ends. The CDR3 consists of 13 residues. As DNA, the CDR3 is TGTGCCAGCACCGAAAATCGGGGGACTGAAGCTTTCTTT. Its translation is CASTENRGTEAFF.

The DNA for the CDR3 is TGCGCCAGCAGCTTGGTCGGGGACACTGAAGCTTTCTTT. Translated, it gives CASSLVGDTEAFF. The chain carries TRBV5-1 and TRBJ1-1; D remains unclear. V shed 0 bases and J shed 3 bases, with 6 bases lying between them. The CDR3 has 13 residues. Germline CDR1 SGHRS, CDR2 YFSETQ.

The chain is built from TRBV2 and TRBJ2-1; D possibly corresponds to TRBD2 (6 bases). Trimming shortened V by 4 bases and J by 12 bases, and 19 bases separated the two germline ends. The CDR3 covers 14 residues. Germline CDR1 reads SNHLY; CDR2 reads FYNNEI. The CDR3 region has the DNA TGTGCCAGCAGTGGAAGTCTAGCGAGGATCGGGCAGTTCTTC. The encoded protein is CASSGSLARIGQFF.

The chain has TRBV19 and TRBJ2-7; D is uncertain. Germline lookup yields CDR1 LNHDA and CDR2 SQIVND (reference sequence). Trimming removed 3 bases from V and 4 bases from J, with 10 bases in between. The CDR3 has 13 residues. CDR3: CASSISSVYEQYF. The CDR3 nucleotides are TGTGCCAGTAGTATTTCATCGGTTTACGAGCAGTACTTC.

This clone was observed a few times. The rearrangement uses TRBV6-2 or TRBV6-3 and TRBJ2-1, with TRBD1 matching over 9 bases. This CDR3 is 18 amino acids long. Trimming cost V 5 bases and J 0 bases; bases outside gene matches: 11. Per the germline V gene, CDR1 is MNHEY and CDR2 is SVGEGT. In nucleotides, the CDR3 is TGTGCCAGCAGTACCTTCAATGGACAGGGGAGCTCCTACAATGAGCAGTTCTTC. This translates into CASSTFNGQGSSYNEQFF.

The chain carries TRBV6-2 or TRBV6-3 and TRBJ2-1; D gene ambiguous. Trimming removed 4 bases at V and 7 bases at J, with 11 bases between. The CDR3 contains 13 residues. Looked up from germline, CDR1 is MNHEY and CDR2 is SVGEGT. The CDR3 bases are TGTGCCAGCAGTTCGCAGAACAAGAATGAGCAGTTCTTC. Its translation: CASSSQNKNEQFF.

The table lists this clone with a count of one. The chain uses TRBV4-3 and TRBJ2-3; D is possibly TRBD2 (7 bases). The CDR3 totals 16 residues. Between the trimmed V and J ends, which lost 1 base and 5 bases, there was a span of 16 bases. Looked up from germline, CDR1 is LGHNA and CDR2 is YSLEER. The CDR3 reads CASSQGKGGQGDTQYF. The CDR3 DNA is TGCGCCAGCAGCCAAGGAAAGGGGGGGCAAGGAGATACGCAGTATTTT.

V gene TRBV27 combines with J gene TRBJ2-2; 12 positions match TRBD1. V lost 1 base and J lost 7; bases outside the gene matches: 4. Germline-derived CDR1 and CDR2 are MNHEY and SMNVEV (reference sequence). This CDR3 is built from 16 residues. The CDR3 is CASSLWDRGRIGELFF. In DNA form, the CDR3 reads TGTGCCAGCAGTTTATGGGACAGGGGGCGTATCGGGGAGCTGTTTTTT.

J is TRBJ2-7 and V is TRBV2; the D is unclear. The germline V and J ends were trimmed by 1 base and 5 bases, with 6 bases remaining between them. CDR3 size: 12 residues. Germline V CDR1 and CDR2: SNHLY, FYNNEI. CDR3 sequence (DNA): TGTGCCAGCAGTGAAGGGCTCGACGAGCAGTACTTC. It is translated as CASSEGLDEQYF.

The chain joins TRBV21-1 to TRBJ1-5. TRBV21-1 is assigned pseudogene status. This CDR3 contains 16 residues. The CDR3, as DNA: TGTGCCAGCAGGAACTACCCCGGCAGCATCAATCAGCCCCAGCATTTT. Its protein product is CASRNYPGSINQPQHF.

The genes are TRBV19 and TRBJ1-3; the D is unclear. V was clipped by 5 bases and J by 0 bases, with 11 bases between them. In germline, CDR1 is LNHDA, CDR2 SQIVND (reference sequence). This CDR3 is 15 amino acids long. DNA for the CDR3: TGTGCCAGTAGTCCCCAAGGGAGCTCTGGAAACACCATATATTTT. Amino acid sequence: CASSPQGSSGNTIYF. Together with reference TRBV19 and TRBJ1-3, the CDR3 gives the full variable domain: DGGITQSPKYLFRKEGQNVTLSCEQNLNHDAMYWYRQDPGQGLRLIYYSQIVNDFQKGDIAEGYSVSREKKESFPLTVTSAQKNPTAFYLCASSPQGSSGNTIYFGEGSWLTVV.

The chain uses TRBV19 and TRBJ1-5; D might be TRBD1 (6 bases). CDR3 length equals 18 residues. Trimming shortened V by 5 bases and J by 0 bases, and 20 bases separated the two germline ends. CDR1 is LNHDA and CDR2 is SQIVND in the germline V gene (reference sequence). CDR3 residues: CASSFLQGSESSNQPQHF. CDR3 nucleotides: TGTGCCAGTAGTTTTTTGCAGGGGAGCGAGTCTAGCAATCAGCCCCAGCATTTT. The full variable domain, with the rest looked up from reference TRBV19 and TRBJ1-5, is DGGITQSPKYLFRKEGQNVTLSCEQNLNHDAMYWYRQDPGQGLRLIYYSQIVNDFQKGDIAEGYSVSREKKESFPLTVTSAQKNPTAFYLCASSFLQGSESSNQPQHFGDGTRLSIL.

The chain links TRBV6-5 to TRBJ2-7, with a weak D call TRBD2 (6 bases). The CDR3 length is 12 residues. In germline, CDR1 is MNHEY, CDR2 SVGAGI. V gave up 0 bases and J gave up 7 bases, with 7 bases separating them. CDR3 protein: CASSYSGREQYF. CDR3 DNA: TGTGCCAGCAGTTACTCGGGGAGGGAGCAGTACTTC.

V gene TRBV19 combines with J gene TRBJ1-5; 7 bases line up with TRBD1. The J segment lost 2 bases and the V segment lost 7 bases, leaving 8 bases of the junction unmatched. CDR1 is LNHDA, CDR2 SQIVND, per germline (reference sequence). The CDR3 covers 15 residues. Here the CDR3 reads CASTQQGRGNQPQHF. As DNA, the CDR3 is TGTGCCAGTACCCAACAGGGGAGAGGCAATCAGCCCCAGCATTTT. Looking up the rest from reference TRBV19 and TRBJ1-5 gives the full variable domain: DGGITQSPKYLFRKEGQNVTLSCEQNLNHDAMYWYRQDPGQGLRLIYYSQIVNDFQKGDIAEGYSVSREKKESFPLTVTSAQKNPTAFYLCASTQQGRGNQPQHFGDGTRLSIL.

V is TRBV6-5 and J is TRBJ1-2; D gene ambiguous. The V gene lost 7 bases and the J gene lost 2 bases, with 11 bases spanning the gap. CDR3 size: 13 residues. The germline CDR1 and CDR2 sequences are MNHEY and SVGAGI. The CDR3 is CASTRLGNYGYTF. The CDR3 nucleotides read TGTGCCAGCACCCGCCTAGGCAACTATGGCTACACCTTC.

The chain combines TRBV5-1 with TRBJ1-1, with D unresolved. This CDR3 region has 14 residues. The V end was cut by 1 base, the J end by 0 bases, with 7 bases between. From germline, CDR1 is SGHRS and CDR2 YFSETQ. The CDR3 DNA sequence: TGCGCCAGCAGCTTGTACGACATGAACACTGAAGCTTTCTTT. It is translated as CASSLYDMNTEAFF.

The CDR3 loop is CASSLNAGIDQPQHF. CDR3 sequence (DNA): TGTGCCAGCAGCTTAAACGCAGGGATAGATCAGCCCCAGCATTTT. The chain recombines TRBV7-6 with TRBJ1-5, with D possibly matching TRBD1 (5 bases). The CDR3 extends over 15 amino acids. The V gene's germline CDR1 is SGHVS and CDR2 FNYEAQ. Trimming removed 2 bases from V and 5 bases from J, with 13 bases in between.